These 19 T cell receptor beta chains were all obtained from the same sample, sequenced in a study of regulatory T cells in long-lasting Graves disease. Relying on iRepertoire HTBI primers and Arm-PCR of CDR3 regions, the team built TCR beta libraries. Each CDR3 protein is one row after TCRdb ran MiXCR on the multiplex PCR reads. Of some 370,000 distinct CDR3 sequences in the sample, less than 25% were seen once. The time point was: persistent/refractory GD, antithyroid drugs over 5 years with positive TRAb. After RNA was extracted from PBMCs, the TCR library was made from it. The specimen comprised peripheral blood mononuclear cells (PBMCs), sampled when the disease was refractory, from a patient treated with antithyroid drugs. Every receptor here comes from a female donor with Graves disease.

In this sample, this clonotype turned up a few times. The rearrangement uses TRBV3-1 and TRBJ1-4; 7 positions match TRBD1. The CDR3 length is 15 residues. Unmatched junction bases numbered 6, after V lost 5 bases and J lost 3 bases. Germline V lookup: CDR1 LGHDT, CDR2 YNNKEL (reference sequence). CDR3: CASSYRQGANEKLFF. CDR3 DNA: TGTGCCAGCAGCTATCGACAGGGAGCTAATGAAAAACTGTTTTTT.

This clonotype was counted only a few times. J is TRBJ2-3 and V is TRBV10-1, with D perhaps matching TRBD2 (6 bases). The CDR3 extends over 13 amino acids. The germline V gene encodes CDR1 WNHNN and CDR2 SYGVQD (reference sequence). With 10 bases removed from V and 4 bases from J, the gap between germline ends came to 15 bases. Here the CDR3 DNA reads TGCGCCACCTGGGAGGTCGAGCCAGATACGCAGTATTTT. The encoded protein is CATWEVEPDTQYF.

The genes are TRBV2 and TRBJ2-1, with 8 bases identical to TRBD1. V lost 6 bases, J lost 7 bases, and 11 bases stayed unmatched. The germline CDR1 and CDR2 sequences are SNHLY and FYNNEI. CDR3 size: 15 residues. The CDR3 protein is CASSALETGVNEQFF. The CDR3 nucleotides are TGTGCCAGCAGCGCTCTTGAGACAGGGGTGAATGAGCAGTTCTTC.

This clonotype was counted ten times or more. The chain carries TRBV20-1 and TRBJ2-7, with D perhaps assigned TRBD1 or TRBD2 (5 bases each). CDR3 length: 13 residues. V was trimmed by 1 base and J by 4 bases, leaving 11 bases between them. Germline V gene lookup returns CDR1 DFQATT and CDR2 SNEGSKA (reference sequence). The CDR3 DNA reads TGCAGTGCTAGAGTGGCAGGGACGTACGAGCAGTACTTC. It specifies CSARVAGTYEQYF.

J is TRBJ1-1 and V is TRBV7-2, with D maybe TRBD1 (5 bases). V gave up 5 bases and J gave up 5 bases, with 15 bases separating them. Germline values: CDR1 SGHTA, CDR2 FQGNSA. This CDR3 is built from 14 residues. In nucleotides, the CDR3 is TGTGCCAGCAGCCCCCTCATTGGGGGGACTGAAGCTTTCTTT. Amino acids: CASSPLIGGTEAFF.

This clonotype was seen many times. The chain links TRBV27 to TRBJ1-2; possibly TRBD1 for D (5 bases). CDR3 size: 13 residues. Germline values: CDR1 MNHEY, CDR2 SMNVEV (reference sequence). Trimming stripped 3 bases from V and 4 bases from J, with 9 bases between. The CDR3 spells CASSLTAGYGYTF. CDR3 nucleotides: TGTGCCAGCAGTTTGACAGCGGGCTATGGCTACACCTTC.

The table lists this clonotype with many counts. V usage is TRBV12-3 or TRBV12-4 and J usage is TRBJ2-7, with D unclear. The V gene lost 1 base and the J gene lost 2 bases, with 3 bases spanning the gap. The CDR3 extends over 12 amino acids. The CDR3 DNA follows: TGTGCCAGCAGTTTAGACACCTACGAGCAGTACTTC. Translated, it gives CASSLDTYEQYF.

This chain uses TRBV29-1 with TRBJ2-3, with D perhaps matching TRBD1 (6 bases). Trimming cost V 4 bases and J 4 bases, with 9 bases left between them. The CDR3 totals 12 residues. The germline V gene encodes CDR1 SQVTM and CDR2 ANQGSEA. The CDR3 DNA follows: TGCAGCGTTGCTAAGGGGGCAGATACGCAGTATTTT. Protein: CSVAKGADTQYF.

This clonotype showed up just a few times. A far larger clone is one nucleotide away, so this likely arose from a read error. This chain joins TRBV7-2 and TRBJ2-5; D remains ambiguous. Germline loops: CDR1 SGHTA, CDR2 FQGNSA. V lost 1 base to trimming and J lost 3 bases, with 3 bases between them. The CDR3 length is 12 residues. DNA for the CDR3: TGTGCCAGCAGCTTAGGAGAAGAGACCCAGTACTTC. Protein product: CASSLGEETQYF.

This chain links TRBV7-9 with TRBJ2-2; D uncertain. The germline gives CDR1 SEHNR, CDR2 FQNEAQ (reference sequence). The CDR3 is 13 amino acids. The ends were cut back, 1 base at V and 8 bases at J, with 8 bases in the middle. The CDR3 loop is CASSLVRAGELFF. The DNA of the CDR3 is TGTGCCAGCAGCTTAGTTCGCGCGGGGGAGCTGTTTTTT. Combining the CDR3 with reference TRBV7-9 and TRBJ2-2 gives the whole variable domain DTGVSQNPRHKITKRGQNVTFRCDPISEHNRLYWYRQTLGQGPEFLTYFQNEAQLEKSRLLSDRFSAERPKGSFSTLEIQRTEQGDSAMYLCASSLVRAGELFFGEGSRLTVL.

This clonotype turned up a few times. This chain links TRBV20-1 with TRBJ2-7; no reliable D call. There are 13 residues in the CDR3. Trimming cost V 3 bases and J 0 bases, with 9 bases left between them. Germline CDR1 is DFQATT and CDR2 is SNEGSKA (reference sequence). The CDR3 DNA reads as TGCAGTGCTAGTAGGGATTTCTCCTACGAGCAGTACTTC. This sequence encodes CSASRDFSYEQYF.

This clonotype was seen many times. J is TRBJ1-1 and V is TRBV12-3 or TRBV12-4; weak D call: TRBD1 (5 bases). The ends were cut back, 6 bases at V and 7 bases at J, with 18 bases in the middle. This CDR3 has 14 residues. CDR3 sequence reads: CASRPGGGWSEAFF. CDR3 sequence (DNA): TGTGCCAGCAGGCCGGGTGGGGGGTGGAGTGAAGCTTTCTTT.

In this sample, this clonotype turned up a few times. This chain uses TRBV18 with TRBJ2-7; TRBD1 matches at 10 bases. Trimming at V came to 6 bases and at J to 3 bases, leaving 14 bases not matched to a gene. The germline V gene encodes CDR1 KGHSH and CDR2 LQKENI. This CDR3 comprises 17 residues. The CDR3 DNA is TGTGCCAGCTCGCCCGACCCGGGACAGGGGTATGTCTACGAGCAGTACTTC. Translating gives CASSPDPGQGYVYEQYF. Full variable domain (rest looked up from reference TRBV18 and TRBJ2-7): NAGVMQNPRHLVRRRGQEARLRCSPMKGHSHVYWYRQLPEEGLKFMVYLQKENIIDESGMPKERFSAEFPKEGPSILRIQQVVRGDSAAYFCASSPDPGQGYVYEQYFGPGTRLTVT.

The V and J genes are TRBV20-1 and TRBJ1-1; 7 nucleotides line up with TRBD1. Germline assignment: CDR1 DFQATT and CDR2 SNEGSKA (reference sequence). The CDR3 loop spans 11 amino acids. The junction had 3 bases not matched to a gene; V was cut back by 5 bases and J by 6 bases. CDR3 DNA sequence: TGCAGTGCTGTTCAGGGGGCTGAAGCTTTCTTT. Its protein product is CSAVQGAEAFF.

This clonotype has only a few counts. This rearrangement joins TRBV3-1 to TRBJ2-7, with 11 bases lining up with TRBD2. This CDR3 has 17 amino acids. J gave up 3 bases and V 0 bases, and 7 bases lay outside the gene matches. Germline V gene data show CDR1 as LGHDT and CDR2 as YNNKEL (reference sequence). CDR3 protein: CASSQDYASGRIYEQYF. The CDR3 DNA reads as TGTGCCAGCAGCCAAGATTACGCTAGCGGGAGGATCTACGAGCAGTACTTC.

In this sample, this clonotype turned up many times. V is TRBV12-3 or TRBV12-4 and J is TRBJ2-2; 8 bases map to TRBD1. Losses at the gene ends were 6 bases for V and 6 bases for J; bases not matched to a gene: 9. The CDR3 sequence is 15 residues long. Written as DNA, the CDR3 is TGTGCCAGCAGGCGGACAGGGTTAAATTCCGGGGAGCTGTTTTTT. Amino acid sequence: CASRRTGLNSGELFF.

CDR3 coding DNA: TGCAGTGCTAGAACGGACAGGGGAAGTGCGGTGCTACTCGGCGAGCAGTACTTC. Translation: CSARTDRGSAVLLGEQYF. The J gene is TRBJ2-7, the V gene TRBV20-1, with 9 bases lining up with TRBD1. The CDR3 spans 18 residues. In germline, CDR1 is DFQATT, CDR2 SNEGSKA (reference sequence). V was pared by 2 bases and J by 6 bases, with 20 bases of the junction left unmatched.

The gene calls are TRBV20-1 and TRBJ2-7; TRBD1 matches at 10 bases. The CDR3 covers 15 residues. CDR1 DFQATT and CDR2 SNEGSKA come from the germline V gene (reference sequence). Germline trimming cut 3 bases from V and 5 bases from J; bases unmatched to any gene: 10. CDR3 sequence (DNA): TGCAGTGCTAGGTTGACGGGACAGGGGATCCACGAGCAGTACTTC. As protein: CSARLTGQGIHEQYF.

There are a few counts of this clonotype. V usage is TRBV19 and J usage is TRBJ2-7; D uncertain. Germline V gene data show CDR1 as LNHDA and CDR2 as SQIVND (reference sequence). Trimming took 6 bases from V and 7 from J, leaving 19 bases between them. The CDR3 contains 14 residues. The CDR3 DNA is TGTGCCAGTAGCTTATCCTACGTCTCGACGGAGCAGTACTTC. Residues: CASSLSYVSTEQYF.